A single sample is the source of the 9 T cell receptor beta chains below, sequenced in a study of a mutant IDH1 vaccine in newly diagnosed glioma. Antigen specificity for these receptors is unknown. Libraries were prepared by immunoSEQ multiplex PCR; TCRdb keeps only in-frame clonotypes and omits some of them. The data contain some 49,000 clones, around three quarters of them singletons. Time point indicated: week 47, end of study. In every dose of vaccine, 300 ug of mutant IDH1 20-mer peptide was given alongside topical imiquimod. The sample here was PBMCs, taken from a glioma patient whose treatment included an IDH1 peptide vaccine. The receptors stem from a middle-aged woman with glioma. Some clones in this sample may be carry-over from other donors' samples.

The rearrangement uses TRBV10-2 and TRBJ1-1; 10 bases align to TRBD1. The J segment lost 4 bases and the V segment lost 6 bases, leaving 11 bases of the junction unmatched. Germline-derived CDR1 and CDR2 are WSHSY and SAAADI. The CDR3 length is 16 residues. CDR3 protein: CASSHPRQGATTEAFF. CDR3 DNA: TGCGCCAGCAGCCACCCTCGACAGGGGGCGACCACTGAAGCTTTCTTT.

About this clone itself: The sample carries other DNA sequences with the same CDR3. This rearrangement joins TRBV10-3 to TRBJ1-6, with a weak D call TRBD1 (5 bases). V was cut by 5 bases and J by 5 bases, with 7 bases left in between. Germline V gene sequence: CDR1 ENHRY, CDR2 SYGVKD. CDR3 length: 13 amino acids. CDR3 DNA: TGTGCCATCAGTCCGGGACATAATTCACCCCTCCACTTT. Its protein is CAISPGHNSPLHF.

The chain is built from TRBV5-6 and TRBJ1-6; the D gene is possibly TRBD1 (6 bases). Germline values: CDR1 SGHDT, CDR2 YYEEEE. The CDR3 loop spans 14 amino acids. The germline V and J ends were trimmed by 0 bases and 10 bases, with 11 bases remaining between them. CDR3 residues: CASSLGRGSSPLHF. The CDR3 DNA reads TGTGCCAGCAGCTTGGGCAGGGGAAGCTCACCCCTCCACTTT.

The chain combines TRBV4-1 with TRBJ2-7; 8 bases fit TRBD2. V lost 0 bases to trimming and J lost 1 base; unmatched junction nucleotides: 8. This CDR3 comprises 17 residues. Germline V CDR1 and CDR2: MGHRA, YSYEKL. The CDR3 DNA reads TGCGCCAGCAGCCAAGACTCGGAGCGGGGGCTATCCTACGAGCAGTACTTC. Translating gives CASSQDSERGLSYEQYF.

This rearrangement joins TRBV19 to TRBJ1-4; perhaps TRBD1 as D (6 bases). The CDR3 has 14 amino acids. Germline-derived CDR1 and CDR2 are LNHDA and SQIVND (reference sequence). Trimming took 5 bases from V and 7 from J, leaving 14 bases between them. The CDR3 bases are TGTGCCAGTAGTGCACAGGGTAATGCTGAAAAACTGTTTTTT. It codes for CASSAQGNAEKLFF.

CDR3 DNA sequence: TGTGCCAGCAGCGTGAGGTCAGGGGGTAACACTGAAGCTTTCTTT. It is translated as CASSVRSGGNTEAFF. V usage is TRBV9 and J usage is TRBJ1-1, with 7 bases fitting TRBD1. There are 15 residues in the CDR3. Losses at the gene ends were 2 bases for V and 2 bases for J; bases not matched to a gene: 6. CDR1 and CDR2 from the germline V gene are SGDLS and YYNGEE.

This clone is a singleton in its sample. The CDR3 spells CAWSVQGGSYEQYF. Written as DNA, the CDR3 is TGTGCCTGGAGTGTACAGGGGGGAAGCTACGAGCAGTACTTC. The chain employs TRBV30 and TRBJ2-7; 8 nucleotides agree with TRBD1. The CDR3 consists of 14 residues. Germline CDR1 and CDR2: GTSNPN and SVGIG (reference sequence). Trimming removed 0 bases from V and 3 bases from J; junction bases left unmatched: 4.

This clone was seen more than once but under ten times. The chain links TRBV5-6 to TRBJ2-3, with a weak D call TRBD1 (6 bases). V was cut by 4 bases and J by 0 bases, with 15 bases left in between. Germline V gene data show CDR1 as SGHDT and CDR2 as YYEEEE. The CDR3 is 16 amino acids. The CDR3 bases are TGTGCCAGCAGCCACAGCCAGGGACAAAGCACAGATACGCAGTATTTT. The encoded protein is CASSHSQGQSTDTQYF.

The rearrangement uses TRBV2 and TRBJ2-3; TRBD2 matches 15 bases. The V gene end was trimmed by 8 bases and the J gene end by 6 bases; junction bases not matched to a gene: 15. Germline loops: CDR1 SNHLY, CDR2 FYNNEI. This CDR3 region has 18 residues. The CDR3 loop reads CASPPGLAGGTLEDTQYF. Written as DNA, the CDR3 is TGTGCCAGCCCCCCCGGACTAGCGGGGGGGACGCTTGAGGATACGCAGTATTTT.